This T cell receptor beta chain was captured in a study of spatial heterogeneity in lung cancer. From germline, CDR1 is SNHLY and CDR2 FYNNEI. Trimming pared 5 bases from V and 5 bases from J, leaving 13 bases between. The CDR3 sequence is 14 residues long. This clonotype was counted at least ten times. TCRdb ran MiXCR on the 5' RACE reads and lists one entry per CDR3 protein. This table has some 41,000 distinct CDR3 sequences, nearly 7% appearing once. Time point meaning: sample taken at primary tumor resection. This material consisted of PBMCs, taken at surgery. V and J are TRBV2 and TRBJ2-1, with D possibly matching TRBD1 (5 bases). This receptor was identified in a female donor with early-stage non-small cell lung cancer. The CDR3 protein is CASSTRARDNEQFF. As DNA, the CDR3 is TGTGCCAGCAGTACAAGAGCCAGGGACAATGAGCAGTTCTTC.